This TCR beta chain was retrieved from a study of a mutant IDH1 vaccine in newly diagnosed glioma. The overall study: During weeks 1, 3, 5, 7, 11, 15, 19 and 23, patients received eight vaccinations. Mean patient age was about 40 years; around 60% were male and approximately 40% female. In some groups vaccination began 4-6 weeks post-radiotherapy; others received it with temozolomide. Patients arrived already treated with radiotherapy, temozolomide, or both, most having had both.

As to time point: week 23, last vaccination. Vaccine doses each comprised 300 ug of mutant IDH1 20-mer peptide, with topical imiquimod. Repertoires were generated with immunoSEQ multiplex PCR, while TCRdb's copy carries only in-frame clones and drops some. In the table there are around 19,000 clones, around 80% of which are singletons. CDR3 size: 14 residues. Germline lookup yields CDR1 LGHNT and CDR2 FRNRAP. V lost 7 bases, J lost 1 base, and 10 bases lay in between. This clone was counted a single time. Its antigen is not known. Sequences were derived from PBMCs, sampled from a glioma patient whose treatment included an IDH1 peptide vaccine. The TCR originated in a man aged 25-40 years with glioma. V and J are TRBV12-5 and TRBJ2-2; D is ambiguous. In DNA, the CDR3 is TGTGCTAGTGAGCCCGGGTTGAACACCGGGGAGCTGTTTTTT. Translation gives CASEPGLNTGELFF.